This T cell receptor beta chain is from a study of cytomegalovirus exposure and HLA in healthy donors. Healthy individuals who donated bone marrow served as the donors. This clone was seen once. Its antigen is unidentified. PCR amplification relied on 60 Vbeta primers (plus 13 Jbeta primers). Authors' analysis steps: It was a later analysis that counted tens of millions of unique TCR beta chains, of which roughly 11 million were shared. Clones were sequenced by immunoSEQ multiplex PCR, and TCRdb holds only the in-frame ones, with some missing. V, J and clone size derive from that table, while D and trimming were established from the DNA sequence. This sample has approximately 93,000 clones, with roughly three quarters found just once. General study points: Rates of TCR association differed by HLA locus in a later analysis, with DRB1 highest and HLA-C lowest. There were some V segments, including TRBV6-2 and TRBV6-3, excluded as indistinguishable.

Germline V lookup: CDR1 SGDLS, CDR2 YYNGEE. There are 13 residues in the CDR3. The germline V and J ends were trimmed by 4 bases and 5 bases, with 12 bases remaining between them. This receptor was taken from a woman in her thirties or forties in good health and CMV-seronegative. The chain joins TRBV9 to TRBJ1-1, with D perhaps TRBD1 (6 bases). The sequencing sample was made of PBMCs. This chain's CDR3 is CASSLGGGTEAFF. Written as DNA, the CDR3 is TGTGCCAGCAGCTTAGGGGGGGGAACTGAAGCTTTCTTT.